These 6 T cell receptor beta chains came from one sample sequenced in a study of CD8 T cells in Susac syndrome. With random hexamers, reverse transcription was performed on about 0.45 to 1 ug of RNA. A single record per CDR3 protein comes from TCRdb applying MiXCR to the immunoSEQ multiplex PCR reads. The sample lists 200,000 or so distinct CDR3 sequences, approximately 94% occurring once. The sequenced material came from CD4+ T cells from PBMCs. The receptors come from a human donor with Susac syndrome.

The chain carries TRBV7-9 and TRBJ1-5; D is unresolved. From germline, CDR1 is SEHNR and CDR2 FQNEAQ (reference sequence). The CDR3 length is 12 residues. Between the trimmed V and J ends, which lost 5 bases and 9 bases, there was a span of 11 bases. The CDR3 region is CASSPTDGPQHF. The CDR3 bases are TGTGCCAGCAGCCCTACCGACGGGCCCCAGCATTTT.

J is TRBJ1-6 and V is TRBV27; D gene ambiguous. The germline CDR1 and CDR2 sequences are MNHEY and SMNVEV (reference sequence). The V and J ends lost 4 bases and 10 bases respectively, with 11 bases between them. The CDR3 runs to 13 residues. This CDR3 reads CASSWLIGSPLHF. The CDR3 DNA sequence: TGTGCCAGCAGTTGGTTAATTGGGTCACCCCTCCACTTT.

The V gene is TRBV6-1, the J gene TRBJ2-6; D call uncertain. This CDR3 has 13 amino acids. From germline, CDR1 is MNHNS and CDR2 SASEGT. Between the trimmed V and J ends, which lost 7 bases and 0 bases, there was a span of 4 bases. CDR3 in amino acids: CASIISGANVLTF. CDR3 bases: TGTGCCAGCATAATCTCTGGGGCCAACGTCCTGACTTTC.

This chain uses TRBV29-1 with TRBJ1-1; 9 bases align to TRBD1. Germline V lookup: CDR1 SQVTM, CDR2 ANQGSEA. The V gene end was trimmed by 4 bases and the J gene end by 5 bases; junction bases not matched to a gene: 2. This CDR3 has 12 residues. CDR3 sequence reads: CSVGTGETEAFF. The DNA of the CDR3 is TGCAGCGTTGGGACAGGGGAGACTGAAGCTTTCTTT.

The genes are TRBV3-1 and TRBJ2-7, with D perhaps TRBD2 (6 bases). The CDR3 length is 14 residues. Trimming left V 5 bases short and J 4 bases short, with 15 bases between. Germline V gives CDR1 LGHDT, CDR2 YNNKEL (reference sequence). The CDR3: CASSAWREAYEQYF. The CDR3 DNA follows: TGTGCCAGCAGCGCATGGAGGGAAGCATACGAGCAGTACTTC.

This chain connects TRBV7-9 to TRBJ1-4; D may be TRBD1 (5 bases). Trimming left V 1 base short and J 8 bases short, with 8 bases between. The CDR3 is 13 residues long. In germline, CDR1 is SEHNR, CDR2 FQNEAQ (reference sequence). This chain's CDR3 is CASSLVGPEKLFF. The CDR3 DNA is TGTGCCAGCAGCTTAGTGGGACCAGAAAAACTGTTTTTT.